The source of this T cell receptor beta chain is a study of T-cell memory formation after mild COVID-19. Study-level findings and limits: In pre-infection memory, a portion of responding clones appeared, which suggested that cross-reactive memory joined. CD4+ contracting clones lay mainly in CM and EM, CD8+ ones in EMRA. CD4/CD8 balance held among clones contracting day 15 to 85, and later expanders leaned CD4+.

TCRdb re-analysed the 5' RACE reads in MiXCR, keeping a single row per CDR3 protein. The sample consists of 300,000 to 400,000 distinct CDR3 sequences, 12% to 15% of them appearing once. Points on this clonotype: The antigen remains undetermined.

The CDR3 loop spans 14 amino acids. Trimming took 1 base from V and 3 from J, leaving 9 bases between them. Germline V gene data show CDR1 as SGHRS and CDR2 as YFSETQ. The sample taken for sequencing was PBMCs or a T cell subset sorted from them (not recorded which). This TCR came from a man younger than 35 who had mild COVID-19 (a few samples of this study predate the infection). Cell type and time point are not known. The chain employs TRBV5-1 and TRBJ2-3; TRBD2 might be the D (5 bases). The DNA for the CDR3 is TGCGCCAGCAGCTTGTTTGAGGGAACAGATACGCAGTATTTT. Residues: CASSLFEGTDTQYF.